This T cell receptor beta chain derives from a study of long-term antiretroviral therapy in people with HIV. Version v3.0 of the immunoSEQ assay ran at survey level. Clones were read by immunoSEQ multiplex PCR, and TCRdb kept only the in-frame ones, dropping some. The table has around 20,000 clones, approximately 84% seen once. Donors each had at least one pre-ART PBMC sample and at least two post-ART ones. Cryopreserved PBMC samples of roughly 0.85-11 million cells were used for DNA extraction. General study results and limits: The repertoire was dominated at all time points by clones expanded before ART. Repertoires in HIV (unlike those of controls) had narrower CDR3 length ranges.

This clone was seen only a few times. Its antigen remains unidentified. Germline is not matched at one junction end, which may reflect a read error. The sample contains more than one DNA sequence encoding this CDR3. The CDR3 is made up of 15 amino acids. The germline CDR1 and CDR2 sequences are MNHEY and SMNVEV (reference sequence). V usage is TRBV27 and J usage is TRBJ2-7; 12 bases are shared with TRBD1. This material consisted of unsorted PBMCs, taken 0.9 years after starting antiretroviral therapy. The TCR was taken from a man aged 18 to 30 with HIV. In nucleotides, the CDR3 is TGTGCCAGCAGTTTGGGGACAGGGGGCTCCCACGAGCAGTACTTC. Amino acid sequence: CASSLGTGGSHEQYF.